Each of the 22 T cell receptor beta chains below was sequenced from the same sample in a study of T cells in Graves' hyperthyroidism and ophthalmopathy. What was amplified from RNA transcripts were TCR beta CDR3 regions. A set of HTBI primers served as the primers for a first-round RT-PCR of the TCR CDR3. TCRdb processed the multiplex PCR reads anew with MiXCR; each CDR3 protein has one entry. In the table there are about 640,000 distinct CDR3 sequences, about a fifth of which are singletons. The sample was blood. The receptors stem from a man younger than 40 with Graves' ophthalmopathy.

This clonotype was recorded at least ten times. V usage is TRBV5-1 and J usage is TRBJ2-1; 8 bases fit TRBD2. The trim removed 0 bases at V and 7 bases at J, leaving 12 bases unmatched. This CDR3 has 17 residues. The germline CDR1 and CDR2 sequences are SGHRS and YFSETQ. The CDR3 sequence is CASSLVGPGGPRNEQFF. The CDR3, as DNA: TGCGCCAGCAGCTTGGTCGGGCCGGGAGGGCCGCGGAATGAGCAGTTCTTC.

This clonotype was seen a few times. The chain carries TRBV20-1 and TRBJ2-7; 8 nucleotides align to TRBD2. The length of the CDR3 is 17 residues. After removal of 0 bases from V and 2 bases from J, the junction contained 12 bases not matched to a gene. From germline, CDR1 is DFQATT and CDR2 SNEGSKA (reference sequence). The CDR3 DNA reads TGCAGTGCTAGAGATCGAACCGGGACTAGACAAACCTACGAGCAGTACTTC. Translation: CSARDRTGTRQTYEQYF.

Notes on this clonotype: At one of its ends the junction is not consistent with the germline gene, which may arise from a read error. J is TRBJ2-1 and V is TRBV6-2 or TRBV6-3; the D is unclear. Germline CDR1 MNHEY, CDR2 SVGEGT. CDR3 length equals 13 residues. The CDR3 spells CTSSSLSRAEQFF. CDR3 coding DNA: TGTACCAGCAGTTCCTTATCTCGGGCTGAGCAGTTCTTC.

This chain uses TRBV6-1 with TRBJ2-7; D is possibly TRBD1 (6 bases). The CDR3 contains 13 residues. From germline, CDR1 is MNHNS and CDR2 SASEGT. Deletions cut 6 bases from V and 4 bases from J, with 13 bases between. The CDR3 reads CASRRGQQYEQYF. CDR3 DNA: TGTGCCAGCAGACGAGGACAGCAGTACGAGCAGTACTTC.

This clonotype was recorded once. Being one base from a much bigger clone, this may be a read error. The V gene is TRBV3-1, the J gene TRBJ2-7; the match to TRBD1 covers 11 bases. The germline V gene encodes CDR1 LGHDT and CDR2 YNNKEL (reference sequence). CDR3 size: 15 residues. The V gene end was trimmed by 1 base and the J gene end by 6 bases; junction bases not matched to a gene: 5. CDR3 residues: CASSQGGQGACEQYF. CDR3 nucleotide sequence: TGTGCCAGCAGCCAAGGCGGACAGGGGGCCTGCGAGCAGTACTTC.

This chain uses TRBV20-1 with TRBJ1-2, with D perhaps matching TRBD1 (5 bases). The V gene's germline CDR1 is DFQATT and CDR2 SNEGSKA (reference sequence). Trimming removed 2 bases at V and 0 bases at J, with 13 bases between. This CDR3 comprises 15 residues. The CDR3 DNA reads TGCAGTGCTAGACCCCAGGACACCGCTAACTATGGCTACACCTTC. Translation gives CSARPQDTANYGYTF.

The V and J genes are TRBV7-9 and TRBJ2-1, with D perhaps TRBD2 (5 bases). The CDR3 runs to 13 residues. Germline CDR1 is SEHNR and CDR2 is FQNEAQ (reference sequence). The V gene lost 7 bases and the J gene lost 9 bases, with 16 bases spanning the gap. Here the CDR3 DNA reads TGTGCCAGCAACCCGGACTCCCTCGGTGAGCAGTTCTTC. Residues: CASNPDSLGEQFF. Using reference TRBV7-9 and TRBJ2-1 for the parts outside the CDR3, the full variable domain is DTGVSQNPRHKITKRGQNVTFRCDPISEHNRLYWYRQTLGQGPEFLTYFQNEAQLEKSRLLSDRFSAERPKGSFSTLEIQRTEQGDSAMYLCASNPDSLGEQFFGPGTRLTVL.

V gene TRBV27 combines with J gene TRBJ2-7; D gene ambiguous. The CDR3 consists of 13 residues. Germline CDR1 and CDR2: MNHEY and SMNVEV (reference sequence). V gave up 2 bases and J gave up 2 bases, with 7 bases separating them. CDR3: CASSLVSTYEQYF. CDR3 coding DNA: TGTGCCAGCAGTTTAGTCTCCACCTACGAGCAGTACTTC.

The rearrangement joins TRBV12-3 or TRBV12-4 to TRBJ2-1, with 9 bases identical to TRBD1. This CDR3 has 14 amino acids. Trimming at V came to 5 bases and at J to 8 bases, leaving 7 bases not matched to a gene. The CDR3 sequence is CASSPGTGKDEQFF. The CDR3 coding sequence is TGTGCCAGCAGTCCCGGGACAGGGAAGGATGAGCAGTTCTTC.

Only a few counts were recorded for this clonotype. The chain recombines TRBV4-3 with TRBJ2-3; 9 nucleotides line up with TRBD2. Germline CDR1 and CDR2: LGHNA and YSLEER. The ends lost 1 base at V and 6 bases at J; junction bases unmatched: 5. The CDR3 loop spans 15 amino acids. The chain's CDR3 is CASSQGLAVGDTQYF. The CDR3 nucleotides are TGCGCCAGCAGCCAAGGACTAGCGGTCGGTGATACGCAGTATTTT.

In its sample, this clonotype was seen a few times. In nucleotides, the CDR3 is TGCAGTGCTAGAGTAGCCTCGAGCTCCTACAATGAGCAGTTCTTC. The encoded protein is CSARVASSSYNEQFF. This rearrangement joins TRBV20-1 to TRBJ2-1; no clear D gene. Germline CDR1 reads DFQATT; CDR2 reads SNEGSKA (reference sequence). Trimming removed 1 base from V and 0 bases from J, with 10 bases in between. This CDR3 is 15 amino acids long.

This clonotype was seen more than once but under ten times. The DNA for the CDR3 is TGTGCCAGCTCACCACCTTACGTGGGAGCCGGGACCCAGTACTTC. It yields the protein CASSPPYVGAGTQYF. The chain combines TRBV18 with TRBJ2-5; D is perhaps TRBD2 (5 bases). CDR1 is KGHSH and CDR2 is LQKENI in the germline V gene. The V and J ends lost 0 bases and 7 bases respectively, with 15 bases between them. CDR3 length equals 15 residues.

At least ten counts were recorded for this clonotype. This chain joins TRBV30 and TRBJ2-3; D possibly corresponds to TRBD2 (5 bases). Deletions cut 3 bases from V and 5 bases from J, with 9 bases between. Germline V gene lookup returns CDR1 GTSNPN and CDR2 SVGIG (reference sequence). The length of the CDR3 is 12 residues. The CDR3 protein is CAWSGGGDTQYF. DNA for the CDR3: TGTGCCTGGAGCGGAGGCGGAGATACGCAGTATTTT. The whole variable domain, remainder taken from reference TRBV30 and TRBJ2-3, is SQTIHQWPATLVQPVGSPLSLECTVEGTSNPNLYWYRQAAGRGLQLLFYSVGIGQISSEVPQNLSASRPQDRQFILSSKKLLLSDSGFYLCAWSGGGDTQYFGPGTRLTVL.

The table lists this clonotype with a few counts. The CDR3 nucleotides read TGTGCCAGTAGCCACGCTAGCACAGATACGCAGTATTTT. Protein: CASSHASTDTQYF. The rearrangement uses TRBV19 and TRBJ2-3; unclear D gene. The CDR3 length is 13 residues. The ends were cut back, 6 bases at V and 0 bases at J, with 7 bases in the middle. The germline gives CDR1 LNHDA, CDR2 SQIVND (reference sequence).

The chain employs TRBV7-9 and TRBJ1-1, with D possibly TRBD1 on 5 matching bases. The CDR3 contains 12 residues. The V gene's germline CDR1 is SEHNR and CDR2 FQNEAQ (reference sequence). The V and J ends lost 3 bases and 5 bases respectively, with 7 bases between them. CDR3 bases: TGTGCCAGCAGCTTGAGACAGACTGAAGCTTTCTTT. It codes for CASSLRQTEAFF.

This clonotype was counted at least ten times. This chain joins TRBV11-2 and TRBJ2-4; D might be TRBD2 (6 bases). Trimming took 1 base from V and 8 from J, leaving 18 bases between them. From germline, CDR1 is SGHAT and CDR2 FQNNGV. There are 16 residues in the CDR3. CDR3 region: CASSLGSVERADIQYF. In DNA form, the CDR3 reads TGTGCCAGCAGCTTAGGTTCGGTAGAGCGGGCGGACATTCAGTACTTC. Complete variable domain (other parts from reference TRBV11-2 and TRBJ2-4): EAGVAQSPRYKIIEKRQSVAFWCNPISGHATLYWYQQILGQGPKLLIQFQNNGVVDDSQLPKDRFSAERLKGVDSTLKIQPAKLEDSAVYLCASSLGSVERADIQYFGAGTRLSVL.

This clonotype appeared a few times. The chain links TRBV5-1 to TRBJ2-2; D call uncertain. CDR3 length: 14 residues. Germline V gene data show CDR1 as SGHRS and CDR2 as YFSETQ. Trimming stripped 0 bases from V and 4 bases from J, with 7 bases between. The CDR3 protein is CASSLDTFTGELFF. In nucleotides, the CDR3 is TGCGCCAGCAGCTTGGACACCTTCACCGGGGAGCTGTTTTTT.

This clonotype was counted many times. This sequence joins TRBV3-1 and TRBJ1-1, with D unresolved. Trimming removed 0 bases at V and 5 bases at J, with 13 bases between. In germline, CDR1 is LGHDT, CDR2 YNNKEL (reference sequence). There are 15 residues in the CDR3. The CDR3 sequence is CASSQDKTPYTEAFF. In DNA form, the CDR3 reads TGTGCCAGCAGCCAAGATAAAACTCCTTATACTGAAGCTTTCTTT.

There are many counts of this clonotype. The CDR3 is CASSSTTTVTYGYTF. In DNA, the CDR3 is TGTGCCAGCAGTTCCACGACGACAGTCACCTATGGCTACACCTTC. This chain connects TRBV28 to TRBJ1-2, with D maybe TRBD1 (5 bases). CDR3 length: 15 amino acids. Trimming left V 4 bases short and J 4 bases short, with 16 bases between. From germline, CDR1 is MDHEN and CDR2 SYDVKM.

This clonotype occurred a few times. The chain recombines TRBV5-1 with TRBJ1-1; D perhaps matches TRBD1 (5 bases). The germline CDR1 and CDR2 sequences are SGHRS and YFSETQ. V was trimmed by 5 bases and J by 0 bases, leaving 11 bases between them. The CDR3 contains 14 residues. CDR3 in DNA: TGCGCCAGCAGACATAGGGACTTGAACACTGAAGCTTTCTTT. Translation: CASRHRDLNTEAFF.

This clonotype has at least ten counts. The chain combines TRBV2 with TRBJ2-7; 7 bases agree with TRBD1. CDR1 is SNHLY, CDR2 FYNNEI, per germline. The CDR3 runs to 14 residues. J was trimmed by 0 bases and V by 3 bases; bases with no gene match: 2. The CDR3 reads CASSDWDSSYEQYF. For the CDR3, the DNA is TGTGCCAGCAGTGATTGGGACAGCTCCTACGAGCAGTACTTC.

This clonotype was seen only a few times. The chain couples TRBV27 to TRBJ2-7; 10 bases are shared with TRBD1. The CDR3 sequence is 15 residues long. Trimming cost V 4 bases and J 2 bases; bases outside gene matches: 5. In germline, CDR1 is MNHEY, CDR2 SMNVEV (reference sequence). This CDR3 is CASSSWTGGTYEQYF. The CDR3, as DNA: TGTGCCAGCAGTTCCTGGACAGGGGGGACCTACGAGCAGTACTTC.